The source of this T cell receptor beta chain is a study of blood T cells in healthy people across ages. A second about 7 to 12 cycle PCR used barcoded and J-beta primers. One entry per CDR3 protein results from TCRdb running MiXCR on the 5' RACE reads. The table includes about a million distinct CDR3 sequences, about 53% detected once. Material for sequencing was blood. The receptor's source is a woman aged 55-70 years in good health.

For the CDR3, the DNA is TGTGCCAGCAGCCAAGGGAGGGGACCCGGGGAGCTGTTTTTT. Its translation: CASSQGRGPGELFF. V gene TRBV3-1 combines with J gene TRBJ2-2; the D gene is possibly TRBD2 (6 bases). Trimming removed 1 base from V and 6 bases from J, with 9 bases in between. The V gene's germline CDR1 is LGHDT and CDR2 YNNKEL (reference sequence). This CDR3 contains 14 residues. Using reference TRBV3-1 and TRBJ2-2 for the parts outside the CDR3, the full variable domain is DTAVSQTPKYLVTQMGNDKSIKCEQNLGHDTMYWYKQDSKKFLKIMFSYNNKELIINETVPNRFSPKSPDKAHLNLHINSLELGDSAVYFCASSQGRGPGELFFGEGSRLTVL.